The sequence of this T cell receptor beta chain was determined in a study of identical twins. The study's findings and limits: There was an excess of low generation probability in the out-of-frame alpha sequences that twins shared. Models underpredicted monozygotic twin sharing of out-of-frame TCR alpha.

V shed 7 bases and J shed 5 bases, with 23 bases lying between them. CDR3 length equals 16 residues. Germline CDR1 is MDHEN and CDR2 is SYDVKM. Ten or more counts support this clonotype. Its target is unknown. Every one of the donors was a healthy Caucasian. TCRdb called the 5' RACE reads again in MiXCR, with one record for every CDR3 protein. The repertoire holds about 250,000 distinct CDR3 sequences, with 6.5% to 9.5% as singletons. This sample also appeared in a second study, on yellow fever vaccine responses in identical twins.

This chain uses TRBV28 with TRBJ2-5; the D is unclear. The clonotype was recovered from a young woman in good health. Sequencing was done on a sample of CD8+ T cells sorted from blood. CDR3 sequence reads: CASKLDAGVIGETQYF. As DNA, the CDR3 is TGTGCCAGCAAGTTAGATGCAGGAGTCATCGGGGAGACCCAGTACTTC.